One T cell receptor beta chain is described in this entry. Antigen unknown. After removal of 6 bases from V and 5 bases from J, the junction contained 6 bases not matched to a gene. This CDR3 is 13 amino acids long. CDR1 and CDR2 (germline): MDHEN, SYDVKM. The data were obtained in a study of T cell responses to AZD1222 COVID-19 vaccine. On the study more broadly: Second-dose schedules of about 4 or about 12 weeks were combined. Study observations and caveats: Nearly half of spike-specific TCRs reportedly target unmutated variant regions. Spike as a whole was targeted by vaccine-associated CD4 TCRs, dominant at 160-218 and 743-854. White British people made up most donors, females outnumbered males, and clonal diversity was possibly underestimated.

Libraries were prepared by immunoSEQ multiplex PCR; TCRdb keeps only in-frame clonotypes and omits some of them. Here the sample spans around 110,000 clones, 88% being singletons. V usage is TRBV28 and J usage is TRBJ1-2; TRBD1 matches at 7 bases. The sample here was peripheral blood, taken on day 0 of AZD1222 vaccination. The TCR comes from an adult in good health. The CDR3 here is CASRTPTGYGYTF. CDR3 DNA sequence: TGTGCCAGCAGAACACCGACAGGGTATGGCTACACCTTC.